This T cell receptor beta chain was documented in a study of technical replicates of blood from a few donors. Germline-derived CDR1 and CDR2 are SGHNT and YENEEA. V lost 5 bases and J lost 1; bases outside the gene matches: 6. The CDR3 has 15 amino acids. Generated by immunoSEQ multiplex PCR, the TCRdb table keeps only in-frame clones and is missing some. The sample has about 50,000 clones; 95% to 96% are singletons. Sequenced material: T cells isolated from PBMCs. The origin of this receptor is a human donor in good health. The gene calls are TRBV11-3 and TRBJ2-7; 9 bases match TRBD1. CDR3 loop: CASSPGGQGSYEQYF. As DNA, the CDR3 is TGTGCCAGCAGCCCTGGAGGACAGGGGTCCTACGAGCAGTACTTC.